One sample yielded the 10 T cell receptor beta chains listed below, sequenced in a study of cytomegalovirus exposure and HLA in healthy donors. PCR was performed using 60 Vbeta and 13 Jbeta primers. Profiling relied on immunoSEQ multiplex PCR, and the TCRdb table lists in-frame clones only, not all of them. The sample shows about 73,000 clones, 75% of them seen only once. Sequencing was performed on PBMCs. The receptors come from a man aged 65 to 79 in good health and CMV-seronegative.

This clone has just a few counts. The chain carries TRBV7-3 and TRBJ2-1; D remains unclear. Germline CDR1 and CDR2: SGHTA and FQGTGA. V gave up 4 bases and J gave up 0 bases, with 10 bases separating them. The CDR3 runs to 15 residues. The CDR3, as DNA: TGTGCCAGCAGCTGGCGGCTTAGCTCCTACAATGAGCAGTTCTTC. This gives the protein CASSWRLSSYNEQFF. Full variable domain (outside the CDR3, taken from reference TRBV7-3 and TRBJ2-1): GAGVSQTPSNKVTEKGKYVELRCDPISGHTALYWYRQSLGQGPEFLIYFQGTGAADDSGLPNDRFFAVRPEGSVSTLKIQRTERGDSAVYLCASSWRLSSYNEQFFGPGTRLTVL.

V gene TRBV5-1 combines with J gene TRBJ2-1, with 11 bases identical to TRBD2. Trimming at V came to 4 bases and at J to 6 bases, leaving 9 bases not matched to a gene. The CDR3 spans 16 residues. The germline V gene encodes CDR1 SGHRS and CDR2 YFSETQ. DNA of the CDR3: TGCGCCAGCAGCAAAATAGCGGGGGGGCTAGGCAATGAGCAGTTCTTC. This codes for CASSKIAGGLGNEQFF.

The genes are TRBV7-2 and TRBJ2-1; 13 nucleotides align to TRBD2. This CDR3 comprises 16 residues. V lost 5 bases to trimming and J lost 4 bases; unmatched junction nucleotides: 5. The V gene's germline CDR1 is SGHTA and CDR2 FQGNSA. As DNA, the CDR3 is TGTGCCAGCAGCACTAGCGGGGGGGCCCAATACAATGAGCAGTTCTTC. Its protein product is CASSTSGGAQYNEQFF.

Here the CDR3 DNA reads TGTGCCAGCAGCTTAGGGATCGGGTCAGAGACCCAGTACTTC. Translated: CASSLGIGSETQYF. J is TRBJ2-5 and V is TRBV7-2; D ambiguous. V dropped 1 base and J dropped 4 bases, with 10 bases sitting between them. This CDR3 spans 14 amino acids. Germline loops: CDR1 SGHTA, CDR2 FQGNSA.

The V and J genes are TRBV14 and TRBJ2-5; D may be TRBD2 (6 bases). The germline V and J ends were trimmed by 5 bases and 4 bases, with 20 bases remaining between them. Looked up from germline, CDR1 is SGHDN and CDR2 is FVKESK. The CDR3 has 16 amino acids. The CDR3 nucleotides are TGTGCCAGCAGCTACATAATAGGGGCCGGGGGAGAGACCCAGTACTTC. This sequence encodes CASSYIIGAGGETQYF.

This clone has only a few counts. V gene TRBV4-1 combines with J gene TRBJ2-1; 10 bases map to TRBD2. Per germline, CDR1 MGHRA and CDR2 YSYEKL. The CDR3 has 15 residues. V was pared by 4 bases and J by 8 bases, with 8 bases of the junction left unmatched. This CDR3 is CASSLSSGSGYEQFF. CDR3 nucleotide sequence: TGCGCCAGCAGCCTTTCTAGCGGGAGTGGCTATGAGCAGTTCTTC.

The V gene is TRBV5-8, the J gene TRBJ1-6; D might be TRBD1 (6 bases). Trimming stripped 0 bases from V and 4 bases from J, with 11 bases between. From germline, CDR1 is SGHTS and CDR2 YDEGEE. The CDR3 sequence is 16 residues long. Here the CDR3 reads CASSLDLQGYNSPLHF. The CDR3 DNA reads TGTGCCAGCAGCTTGGATCTTCAGGGGTATAATTCACCCCTCCACTTT.

The gene calls are TRBV7-6 and TRBJ1-4, with a tentative D call TRBD1 (5 bases). The V end was cut by 9 bases, the J end by 4 bases, with 15 bases between. The CDR3 is 14 residues long. Germline CDR1 and CDR2: SGHVS and FNYEAQ. Here the CDR3 DNA reads TGTGCCAGTAAGCGACAGCCAAATAATGAAAAACTGTTTTTT. It codes for CASKRQPNNEKLFF. The full variable domain, in which reference TRBV7-6 and TRBJ1-4 provide the parts outside the CDR3, is GAGVSQSPRYKVTKRGQDVALRCDPISGHVSLYWYRQALGQGPEFLTYFNYEAQQDKSGLPNDRFSAERPEGSISTLTIQRTEQRDSAMYRCASKRQPNNEKLFFGSGTQLSVL.

Remarks on this clone: One end of the junction does not line up with germline, which may come from a read error. The chain joins TRBV5-8 to TRBJ2-7; TRBD1 matches at 9 bases. CDR1 and CDR2 (germline): SGHTS, YDEGEE. The CDR3 consists of 14 residues. CDR3 region: CASSLGQGHDEQYF. The CDR3 nucleotides read TGTGCCAGCAGTTTGGGACAGGGACACGACGAGCAGTACTTC. Variable domain in full (rest from reference TRBV5-8 and TRBJ2-7): EAGVTQSPTHLIKTRGQQATLRCSPISGHTSVYWYQQALGLGLQFLLWYDEGEERNRGNFPPRFSGRQFPNYSSELNVNALELEDSALYLCASSLGQGHDEQYFGPGTRLTVT.

This clone was detected ten times or more. The chain combines TRBV2 with TRBJ2-3; D is possibly TRBD2 (6 bases). This CDR3 comprises 14 residues. Trimming stripped 6 bases from V and 1 base from J, with 11 bases between. CDR1 is SNHLY and CDR2 is FYNNEI in the germline V gene. CDR3 sequence reads: CASRTGTGTDTQYF. The DNA for the CDR3 is TGTGCCAGCAGGACCGGGACTGGCACAGATACGCAGTATTTT. The full variable domain, completed using reference TRBV2 and TRBJ2-3, is EPEVTQTPSHQVTQMGQEVILRCVPISNHLYFYWYRQILGQKVEFLVSFYNNEISEKSEIFDDQFSVERPDGSNFTLKIRSTKLEDSAMYFCASRTGTGTDTQYFGPGTRLTVL.